These 2 T cell receptor beta chains were sequenced from one sample in a study of CD8 T cells in Susac syndrome. Random hexamers served to reverse transcribe roughly 0.45 to 1 ug RNA. TCRdb used MiXCR to reprocess the immunoSEQ multiplex PCR reads, holding one entry per CDR3 protein. Of a few hundred thousand distinct CDR3 sequences in the sample, over 85% were seen once. The sample consisted of CD4+ T cells from PBMCs. All receptors come from a human donor with multiple sclerosis.

This clonotype came up once. This chain joins TRBV20-1 and TRBJ1-5; perhaps TRBD1 as D (6 bases). The ends were cut back, 3 bases at V and 7 bases at J, with 22 bases in the middle. This CDR3 spans 16 amino acids. CDR1 is DFQATT, CDR2 SNEGSKA, per germline (reference sequence). CDR3: CSASSHHGQPRQPQHF. In DNA, the CDR3 is TGCAGTGCTAGCTCCCACCACGGACAGCCGAGACAGCCCCAGCATTTT.

V is TRBV29-1 and J is TRBJ1-5, with 7 bases lining up with TRBD1. In germline, CDR1 is SQVTM, CDR2 ANQGSEA. There are 13 residues in the CDR3. Losses at the gene ends were 7 bases for V and 7 bases for J; bases not matched to a gene: 10. The CDR3 DNA follows: TGCAGCGCGTCAACAGGGGTGGGCCAGCCCCAGCATTTT. Its translation: CSASTGVGQPQHF.